The present T cell receptor beta chain was sequenced within a study of shared clonotypes between healthy human individuals. Ten immunoSEQ deep assay plates were used to sequence the DNA of unsorted PBMCs. Sequenced by immunoSEQ multiplex PCR; TCRdb stores in-frame clones only, minus some. The table records some 450,000 clones, over 60% of them present only once. This CDR3 contains 14 residues. CDR1 MGHRA and CDR2 YSYEKL come from the germline V gene. V dropped 4 bases and J dropped 5 bases, with 13 bases sitting between them. In its sample, this clone was seen a few times. The rearrangement uses TRBV4-1 and TRBJ2-3; D gene uncertain. Sequencing used PBMCs. The clonotype comes from a woman aged 40 to 49 in good health. Some clones in this sample may be carry-over from other donors' samples. CDR3 sequence: CASSPLGRLDTQYF. The CDR3, as DNA: TGCGCCAGCAGCCCGCTGGGAAGGTTAGATACGCAGTATTTT.